These 16 T cell receptor beta chains were all obtained from the same sample, sequenced in a study of blood T cell repertoires in COVID-19. The protocol was immunoSEQ multiplex PCR, while the TCRdb copy is restricted to in-frame clones and leaves out a portion. The sample carries 250,000 to 300,000 clones, 89% recorded once. Sequenced input: peripheral blood. All receptors derive from a man over 45 with acute or convalescent COVID-19.

CDR3 sequence reads: CASSYTSPGNTIYF. CDR3 nucleotides: TGTGCCAGCAGTTACACGAGCCCTGGAAACACCATATATTTT. V and J are TRBV6-5 and TRBJ1-3; D not certain. V gave up 2 bases and J gave up 2 bases, with 7 bases separating them. The CDR3 extends over 14 amino acids. Germline V lookup: CDR1 MNHEY, CDR2 SVGAGI.

This clone was seen a single time. J is TRBJ1-5 and V is TRBV23-1, with D maybe TRBD1 (5 bases). TRBV23-1 is filed as an ORF, its function uncertain. The CDR3 length is 17 residues. Trimming left V 3 bases short and J 0 bases short, with 15 bases between. The CDR3 sequence is CASSHTDRYHSNQPQHF. CDR3 coding DNA: TGCGCCAGCAGTCACACCGACAGATACCATAGCAATCAGCCCCAGCATTTT.

The chain employs TRBV7-9 and TRBJ2-2; TRBD1 agrees at 9 bases. With V trimmed by 7 bases and J by 3 bases, 3 bases remained unmatched. The CDR3 runs to 14 residues. The germline V gene has CDR1 SEHNR and CDR2 FQNEAQ (reference sequence). The CDR3 bases are TGTGCCAGCACCCGACAGGGGGACACCGGGGAGCTGTTTTTT. Its protein is CASTRQGDTGELFF.

The chain employs TRBV29-1 and TRBJ1-5; 9 nucleotides align to TRBD1. V was pared by 5 bases and J by 1 base, with 15 bases of the junction left unmatched. Germline V lookup: CDR1 SQVTM, CDR2 ANQGSEA. The CDR3 has 18 residues. CDR3 bases: TGCAGCGTTTCGGGAATAGCGGTGGGACAGGGAAGCAATCAGCCCCAGCATTTT. As protein: CSVSGIAVGQGSNQPQHF. Filled out from reference TRBV29-1 and TRBJ1-5, the complete variable domain reads SAVISQKPSRDICQRGTSLTIQCQVDSQVTMMFWYRQQPGQSLTLIATANQGSEATYESGFVIDKFPISRPNLTFSTLTVSNMSPEDSSIYLCSVSGIAVGQGSNQPQHFGDGTRLSIL.

V gene TRBV6-5 combines with J gene TRBJ1-2; TRBD1 agrees at 11 bases. Trimming removed 0 bases from V and 8 bases from J; junction bases left unmatched: 5. The CDR3 runs 15 residues. Germline V gives CDR1 MNHEY, CDR2 SVGAGI. The CDR3, as DNA: TGTGCCAGCAGTTACTCGGGGACAGGGGGTTTCGGCTACACCTTC. Translation: CASSYSGTGGFGYTF.

The genes are TRBV6-4 and TRBJ1-5; tentative D call: TRBD1 (5 bases). The germline V and J ends were trimmed by 9 bases and 4 bases, with 13 bases remaining between them. This CDR3 spans 13 amino acids. CDR1 is MRHNA and CDR2 is SNTAGT in the germline V gene. DNA for the CDR3: TGTGCCAGTAGCCAGGGAAGGAATCAGCCCCAGCATTTT. Translating gives CASSQGRNQPQHF.

A single count supports this clone. V gene TRBV10-3 combines with J gene TRBJ1-2; D gene unclear. V was cut by 7 bases and J by 0 bases, with 12 bases left in between. Germline values: CDR1 ENHRY, CDR2 SYGVKD. The CDR3 spans 14 residues. The DNA of the CDR3 is TGTGCCATCACCCAAGACATACCTAACTATGGCTACACCTTC. It is translated as CAITQDIPNYGYTF.

This clone has at least ten counts. This chain uses TRBV4-1 with TRBJ2-3, with 9 bases that match TRBD2. CDR1 MGHRA and CDR2 YSYEKL come from the germline V gene. V lost 0 bases to trimming and J lost 5 bases; unmatched junction nucleotides: 6. The CDR3 totals 16 residues. CDR3 bases: TGCGCCAGCAGCCAAGAGTCAGCGGGGGGTAGAGATACGCAGTATTTT. Translation gives CASSQESAGGRDTQYF.

This sequence joins TRBV2 and TRBJ2-5, with 11 nucleotides matching TRBD2. The CDR3 is 16 residues long. CDR1 SNHLY and CDR2 FYNNEI come from the germline V gene. The V gene end was trimmed by 0 bases and the J gene end by 5 bases; junction bases not matched to a gene: 5. The CDR3 loop reads CASSEARASGGETQYF. In DNA form, the CDR3 reads TGTGCCAGCAGTGAAGCGCGGGCTAGCGGGGGGGAGACCCAGTACTTC.

In its sample, this clone was seen once. V gene TRBV7-9 combines with J gene TRBJ1-2; D unresolved. Germline CDR1 is SEHNR and CDR2 is FQNEAQ (reference sequence). The CDR3 has 12 residues. Trimming cost V 3 bases and J 8 bases, with 10 bases left between them. The CDR3 loop reads CASSLAGIGYTF. CDR3 sequence (DNA): TGTGCCAGCAGCTTGGCCGGGATCGGCTACACCTTC. The whole variable domain, remainder taken from reference TRBV7-9 and TRBJ1-2, is DTGVSQNPRHKITKRGQNVTFRCDPISEHNRLYWYRQTLGQGPEFLTYFQNEAQLEKSRLLSDRFSAERPKGSFSTLEIQRTEQGDSAMYLCASSLAGIGYTFGSGTRLTVV.

Remarks on this clone: The sample holds other DNA sequences that translate to the same CDR3. The gene calls are TRBV5-4 and TRBJ1-6, with D unresolved. Germline V CDR1 and CDR2: SGHNT, YYREEE (reference sequence). The CDR3 has 13 residues. Trimming took 4 bases from V and 7 from J, leaving 9 bases between them. The CDR3 spells CASSLPGNSPLHF. The CDR3 DNA follows: TGTGCCAGCAGCCTCCCCGGGAATTCACCCCTCCACTTT.

The chain couples TRBV6-5 to TRBJ1-1; D is perhaps TRBD1 (6 bases). Between the trimmed V and J ends, which lost 7 bases and 5 bases, there was a span of 20 bases. CDR3 length: 15 residues. CDR1 is MNHEY, CDR2 SVGAGI, per germline. DNA of the CDR3: TGTGCCAGCACCTACGGGAGGGGGTTTCGGACTGAAGCTTTCTTT. This translates into CASTYGRGFRTEAFF.

Concerning this clone: Other DNA sequences in this sample translate to the same CDR3. V is TRBV3-1 (or the pseudogene TRBV3-2) and J is TRBJ2-1; D is perhaps TRBD1 (5 bases). Trimming pared 1 base from V and 10 bases from J, leaving 11 bases between. Germline V lookup: CDR1 LGHDT, CDR2 YNNKEL (reference sequence). The CDR3 covers 13 residues. The CDR3 DNA is TGTGCCAGCAGCCAAGGGGGCGGAAACGAGCAGTTCTTC. This gives the protein CASSQGGGNEQFF.

V is TRBV12-3 or TRBV12-4 and J is TRBJ2-6; D remains unclear. Trimming pared 10 bases from V and 1 base from J, leaving 8 bases between. The CDR3 is 13 amino acids. CDR3 sequence reads: CATRWSGANVLTF. The CDR3 DNA sequence: TGTGCCACACGGTGGTCTGGGGCCAACGTCCTGACTTTC.

This chain links TRBV5-1 with TRBJ1-1; a possible D gene is TRBD1 (5 bases). Trimming shortened V by 4 bases and J by 0 bases, and 13 bases separated the two germline ends. CDR1 SGHRS and CDR2 YFSETQ come from the germline V gene. The CDR3 has 15 residues. CDR3 in amino acids: CASSPGEGMNTEAFF. The CDR3 nucleotides read TGCGCCAGCAGCCCTGGGGAGGGGATGAACACTGAAGCTTTCTTT. Variable domain in full (rest from reference TRBV5-1 and TRBJ1-1): KAGVTQTPRYLIKTRGQQVTLSCSPISGHRSVSWYQQTPGQGLQFLFEYFSETQRNKGNFPGRFSGRQFSNSRSEMNVSTLELGDSALYLCASSPGEGMNTEAFFGQGTRLTVV.

This chain joins TRBV10-3 and TRBJ2-5, with 7 bases that match TRBD2. The CDR3 is made up of 15 amino acids. Trimming at V came to 0 bases and at J to 2 bases, leaving 3 bases not matched to a gene. Germline V gene sequence: CDR1 ENHRY, CDR2 SYGVKD. Here the CDR3 DNA reads TGTGCCATCAGTGAGTCCACTAGCGTTCAAGAGACCCAGTACTTC. Translating gives CAISESTSVQETQYF.